The 29 T cell receptor beta chains listed next were all sequenced from one sample in a study of blood T cell repertoires in COVID-19. Some clones are missing from TCRdb's copy, which holds only in-frame ones; the method was immunoSEQ multiplex PCR. The sample has about 69,000 clones; less than 85% are singletons. Sequencing used peripheral blood. Receptors originate from a man in his forties or fifties with COVID-19, enrolled during active disease.

V and J are TRBV10-2 and TRBJ1-4; 7 bases match TRBD1. This CDR3 has 13 residues. The V gene's germline CDR1 is WSHSY and CDR2 SAAADI. Trimming cost V 4 bases and J 8 bases; bases outside gene matches: 4. CDR3 sequence reads: CASSGGGREKLFF. DNA for the CDR3: TGCGCCAGCAGTGGAGGGGGCCGGGAAAAACTGTTTTTT.

The rearrangement uses TRBV3-1 (or the pseudogene TRBV3-2) and TRBJ1-1, with 7 bases aligning to TRBD1. Per germline, CDR1 LGHDT and CDR2 YNNKEL (reference sequence). This CDR3 is built from 14 residues. J was trimmed by 1 base and V by 3 bases; bases with no gene match: 2. The CDR3 loop reads CASSQTGSNTEAFF. The CDR3 bases are TGTGCCAGCAGCCAGACAGGGTCGAACACTGAAGCTTTCTTT.

The genes are TRBV21-1 and TRBJ1-6. TRBV21-1 is a listed pseudogene. The CDR3 is 14 amino acids. For the CDR3, the DNA is TGTGCCAGCAGCAAAGTCAGGAGGTACTCACCCCTCCACTTT. Translating it yields CASSKVRRYSPLHF.

This chain joins TRBV3-1 (or the pseudogene TRBV3-2) and TRBJ1-4; 10 positions match TRBD1. V was clipped by 3 bases and J by 4 bases; unmatched bases: 5. The CDR3 sequence is 16 residues long. Germline-derived CDR1 and CDR2 are LGHDT and YNNKEL (reference sequence). The CDR3, as DNA: TGTGCCAGCAGCCATTTCCGGGACAGGGGTAATGAAAAACTGTTTTTT. As protein: CASSHFRDRGNEKLFF.

This clone appeared a few times. V is TRBV4-1 and J is TRBJ2-2, with 8 bases fitting TRBD1. This CDR3 comprises 18 residues. Germline trimming cut 1 base from V and 4 bases from J; bases unmatched to any gene: 11. CDR1 and CDR2 from the germline V gene are MGHRA and YSYEKL. This CDR3 is CASSQGSQGAKGTGELFF. The CDR3 DNA sequence: TGCGCCAGCAGCCAAGGTTCTCAGGGGGCAAAGGGCACCGGGGAGCTGTTTTTT.

This clone was observed once. The chain carries TRBV30 and TRBJ1-3; D gene unclear. V was trimmed by 2 bases and J by 0 bases, leaving 8 bases between them. There are 14 residues in the CDR3. The germline V gene encodes CDR1 GTSNPN and CDR2 SVGIG (reference sequence). CDR3 sequence reads: CAWSRLTSGNTIYF. The CDR3 nucleotides read TGTGCCTGGAGTCGTCTAACCTCTGGAAACACCATATATTTT. The complete variable domain, with remaining parts taken from reference TRBV30 and TRBJ1-3, reads SQTIHQWPATLVQPVGSPLSLECTVEGTSNPNLYWYRQAAGRGLQLLFYSVGIGQISSEVPQNLSASRPQDRQFILSSKKLLLSDSGFYLCAWSRLTSGNTIYFGEGSWLTVV.

The CDR3 here is CATSRFAGEISPLHF. The CDR3 DNA reads as TGTGCCACCAGCAGGTTTGCAGGGGAAATTTCACCCCTCCACTTT. The chain combines TRBV15 with TRBJ1-6; TRBD1 is a possible D gene (6 bases). V was trimmed by 3 bases and J by 9 bases, leaving 15 bases between them. Germline CDR1 reads LNHNV; CDR2 reads YYDKDF (reference sequence). The CDR3 is 15 amino acids.

This chain connects TRBV10-2 to TRBJ2-5; TRBD1 matches at 8 bases. CDR1 WSHSY and CDR2 SAAADI come from the germline V gene. The CDR3 has 14 residues. V lost 5 bases, J lost 5 bases, and 7 bases stayed unmatched. CDR3 amino acids: CASSRLTGAETQYF. The DNA of the CDR3 is TGCGCCAGCAGTAGATTGACAGGGGCGGAGACCCAGTACTTC.

The chain has TRBV25-1 and TRBJ2-2; D unresolved. Germline V CDR1 and CDR2: MGHDK, SYGVNS. V was cut by 8 bases and J by 2 bases, with 15 bases left in between. This CDR3 spans 15 amino acids. Here the CDR3 reads CASASAAVNTGELFF. In DNA form, the CDR3 reads TGTGCCAGCGCTTCGGCGGCGGTAAACACCGGGGAGCTGTTTTTT. The whole variable domain, filled in from reference TRBV25-1 and TRBJ2-2, reads EADIYQTPRYLVIGTGKKITLECSQTMGHDKMYWYQQDPGMELHLIHYSYGVNSTEKGDLSSESTVSRIRTEHFPLTLESARPSHTSQYLCASASAAVNTGELFFGEGSRLTVL.

The gene calls are TRBV27 and TRBJ1-5; D might be TRBD1 (6 bases). The CDR3 loop spans 19 amino acids. CDR1 and CDR2 (germline): MNHEY, SMNVEV (reference sequence). V was cut by 2 bases and J by 4 bases, with 24 bases left in between. CDR3 sequence (DNA): TGTGCCAGCAGTTTACTCCCGAGGGACGGGACATGGGCGAATCAGCCCCAGCATTTT. Amino acids: CASSLLPRDGTWANQPQHF.

The chain combines TRBV7-8 with TRBJ2-7, with TRBD1 identical over 7 bases. Germline values: CDR1 SGHVS, CDR2 FQNEAQ. The CDR3 has 13 amino acids. The V segment lost 1 base and the J segment 5 bases; nucleotides outside the gene matches: 2. CDR3 DNA: TGTGCCAGCAGCTTAGGACAGGGCCACGAGCAGTACTTC. Translation gives CASSLGQGHEQYF.

The count of this clone is one. This chain joins TRBV6-5 and TRBJ1-1; TRBD1 aligns across 8 bases. The CDR3 totals 12 residues. The germline V gene has CDR1 MNHEY and CDR2 SVGAGI. V lost 6 bases to trimming and J lost 8 bases; unmatched junction nucleotides: 5. CDR3 amino acids: CASSPRTGEAFF. For the CDR3, the DNA is TGTGCCAGCAGCCCACGGACAGGGGAAGCTTTCTTT.

Only one count was recorded for this clone. The chain carries TRBV7-6 and TRBJ2-4, with a weak D call TRBD1 (5 bases). Germline lookup yields CDR1 SGHVS and CDR2 FNYEAQ. The CDR3 is made up of 16 amino acids. V gave up 5 bases and J gave up 0 bases, with 14 bases separating them. CDR3 bases: TGTGCCAGCAGCCCGCCGACAGTCCTAGCCAAAAACATTCAGTACTTC. Translating it yields CASSPPTVLAKNIQYF.

The CDR3 DNA reads as TGTGCCAGCAGAAGACAGGGAGGAACTGAAGCTTTCTTT. Protein product: CASRRQGGTEAFF. V and J are TRBV6-4 and TRBJ1-1, with 7 bases matching TRBD1. CDR1 is MRHNA and CDR2 is SNTAGT in the germline V gene. CDR3 size: 13 residues. V trimming: 6 bases; J trimming: 5 bases; junction bases outside the gene matches: 6.

The chain recombines TRBV3-1 (or the pseudogene TRBV3-2) with TRBJ2-5; D not certain. The V end was cut by 5 bases, the J end by 5 bases, with 15 bases between. The CDR3 has 14 residues. CDR1 and CDR2 from the germline V gene are LGHDT and YNNKEL (reference sequence). In DNA form, the CDR3 reads TGTGCCAGCAGCTCCCGGAGCCATTCGGAGACCCAGTACTTC. This gives the protein CASSSRSHSETQYF.

V and J are TRBV29-1 and TRBJ2-1; 10 nucleotides line up with TRBD2. V shed 2 bases and J 10 bases; nucleotides not matched to a gene: 8. Per the germline V gene, CDR1 is SQVTM and CDR2 is ANQGSEA. The CDR3 runs 14 residues. The chain's CDR3 is CSVESGGAAQEQFF. CDR3 DNA sequence: TGCAGCGTTGAAAGCGGGGGGGCCGCCCAAGAGCAGTTCTTC.

This chain links TRBV7-9 with TRBJ2-3; TRBD2 is a possible D gene (5 bases). The CDR3 is 13 amino acids. V lost 6 bases and J lost 2, with 9 bases in between. Germline CDR1 SEHNR, CDR2 FQNEAQ (reference sequence). Here the CDR3 DNA reads TGTGCCAGCAGTCCAGCGGCCACAGATACGCAGTATTTT. Translated: CASSPAATDTQYF.

The V and J genes are TRBV12-3 or TRBV12-4 and TRBJ1-3, with TRBD1 matching 7 bases. Trimming took 10 bases from V and 0 from J; bases not matched to a gene: 3. This CDR3 is 13 amino acids long. The CDR3 reads CAIQGDSGNTIYF. DNA of the CDR3: TGTGCCATCCAGGGGGACTCTGGAAACACCATATATTTT.

In its sample, this clone was seen a few times. This sequence joins TRBV3-1 (or the pseudogene TRBV3-2) and TRBJ2-7; D uncertain. V gave up 3 bases and J gave up 3 bases, with 9 bases separating them. This CDR3 spans 13 amino acids. Germline assignment: CDR1 LGHDT and CDR2 YNNKEL (reference sequence). This CDR3 is CASSQPPGYEQYF. The CDR3 nucleotides are TGTGCCAGCAGCCAGCCCCCGGGCTACGAGCAGTACTTC.

J is TRBJ2-5 and V is TRBV15; D is undetermined. The germline gives CDR1 LNHNV, CDR2 YYDKDF (reference sequence). This CDR3 has 14 amino acids. Trimming stripped 0 bases from V and 4 bases from J, with 9 bases between. In DNA, the CDR3 is TGTGCCACCAGCAGAGATGCGATTACAGAGACCCAGTACTTC. It codes for CATSRDAITETQYF.

V and J are TRBV3-1 (or the pseudogene TRBV3-2) and TRBJ2-7, with TRBD1 matching over 7 bases. Germline V gene sequence: CDR1 LGHDT, CDR2 YNNKEL (reference sequence). Trimming removed 5 bases from V and 4 bases from J; junction bases left unmatched: 11. This CDR3 has 15 residues. The CDR3 bases are TGTGCCAGCAGCTCTCACACCGGGACAGATTACGAGCAGTACTTC. Translation gives CASSSHTGTDYEQYF.

The chain uses TRBV2 and TRBJ2-3; 8 bases match TRBD2. Germline assignment: CDR1 SNHLY and CDR2 FYNNEI. The length of the CDR3 is 15 residues. V shed 8 bases, J shed 5 bases, and the junction held 12 bases outside the gene matches. The CDR3 nucleotides are TGTGCCAGCCGTCAAGCGGGGGTGGAGGGAGATACGCAGTATTTT. It specifies CASRQAGVEGDTQYF.

This clone appeared a single time. The V call is TRBV5-5, the J call TRBJ2-1; 11 nucleotides agree with TRBD2. This CDR3 has 16 amino acids. V lost 3 bases to trimming and J lost 3 bases; unmatched junction nucleotides: 5. Looked up from germline, CDR1 is SGHKS and CDR2 is YYEKEE (reference sequence). The CDR3 here is CASSSTSGGYYNEQFF. CDR3 nucleotides: TGTGCCAGCAGCTCTACTAGCGGGGGTTACTACAATGAGCAGTTCTTC. Based on the CDR3 plus reference TRBV5-5 and TRBJ2-1, the full variable domain is DAGVTQSPTHLIKTRGQQVTLRCSPISGHKSVSWYQQVLGQGPQFIFQYYEKEERGRGNFPDRFSARQFPNYSSELNVNALLLGDSALYLCASSSTSGGYYNEQFFGPGTRLTVL.

This rearrangement joins TRBV15 to TRBJ1-4, with D perhaps matching TRBD1 (5 bases). The CDR3 runs 15 residues. CDR1 LNHNV and CDR2 YYDKDF come from the germline V gene (reference sequence). V was cut by 0 bases and J by 6 bases, with 11 bases left in between. The CDR3 is CATSRDLGGDEKLFF. CDR3 sequence (DNA): TGTGCCACCAGCAGAGATCTGGGGGGGGATGAAAAACTGTTTTTT.

In this sample, this clone turned up a few times. This chain connects TRBV5-1 to TRBJ1-3, with no clear D. This CDR3 is 15 amino acids long. The V end was cut by 8 bases, the J end by 0 bases, with 15 bases between. The germline CDR1 and CDR2 sequences are SGHRS and YFSETQ. The CDR3 region has the DNA TGCGCCAGTTCCACGGACGGGAGCTCTGGAAACACCATATATTTT. Translated: CASSTDGSSGNTIYF.

The genes are TRBV4-3 and TRBJ2-7; 9 bases map to TRBD2. V was pared by 0 bases and J by 4 bases, with 4 bases of the junction left unmatched. The CDR3 contains 15 residues. Per germline, CDR1 LGHNA and CDR2 YSLEER. Written as DNA, the CDR3 is TGCGCCAGCAGCCAAGATAGTAGCGGGGGATACGAGCAGTACTTC. Its protein product is CASSQDSSGGYEQYF.

The V call is TRBV4-2, the J call TRBJ1-2; 8 bases fit TRBD1. Germline V gene data show CDR1 as LGHNA and CDR2 as YNFKEQ. V was clipped by 2 bases and J by 1 base; unmatched bases: 6. The length of the CDR3 is 16 residues. CDR3 nucleotides: TGTGCCAGCAGCCAAAACGCAGGGGGCAGTAACTATGGCTACACCTTC. Protein: CASSQNAGGSNYGYTF.

The chain joins TRBV4-3 to TRBJ2-3; D perhaps matches TRBD1 (6 bases). Germline loops: CDR1 LGHNA, CDR2 YSLEER. The germline V and J ends were trimmed by 1 base and 4 bases, with 15 bases remaining between them. The CDR3 has 16 residues. The CDR3 sequence is CASSQGSSRGADTQYF. In DNA form, the CDR3 reads TGCGCCAGCAGCCAAGGTTCTTCCAGGGGCGCAGATACGCAGTATTTT.

The rearrangement joins TRBV6-5 to TRBJ1-1, with D hard to call. Trimming left V 5 bases short and J 1 base short, with 8 bases between. CDR3 length equals 13 residues. CDR1 is MNHEY, CDR2 SVGAGI, per germline. For the CDR3, the DNA is TGTGCCAGCAGTCTCCACAGGAACACTGAAGCTTTCTTT. Its protein product is CASSLHRNTEAFF.